The clone carrying this T cell receptor (beta chain) came up many times. This entry is derived from a study of Graves' ophthalmopathy and Graves' hyperthyroidism. The ends were cut back, 0 bases at V and 0 bases at J, with 9 bases in the middle. CDR1 is SEHNR, CDR2 FQNEAQ, per germline (reference sequence). CDR3 length equals 15 residues. For repertoire sequencing, the TCR beta CDR3 regions were amplified from RNA transcripts. RT-PCR was first run with HTBI primers, then multiplex PCR in a second round. TCRdb redid the calling of the multiplex PCR reads with MiXCR, one entry per CDR3 protein. The table records some 39,000 distinct CDR3 sequences, roughly 50% of them present only once.

The rearrangement links TRBV7-9 to TRBJ2-7; possibly TRBD1 for D (5 bases). This clonotype originated in an adult woman with stable Graves' hyperthyroidism. Sequences were obtained from peripheral blood. Here the CDR3 DNA reads TGTGCCAGCAGCTTAGCGTCAGGGCCCTCCTACGAGCAGTACTTC. The encoded protein is CASSLASGPSYEQYF.